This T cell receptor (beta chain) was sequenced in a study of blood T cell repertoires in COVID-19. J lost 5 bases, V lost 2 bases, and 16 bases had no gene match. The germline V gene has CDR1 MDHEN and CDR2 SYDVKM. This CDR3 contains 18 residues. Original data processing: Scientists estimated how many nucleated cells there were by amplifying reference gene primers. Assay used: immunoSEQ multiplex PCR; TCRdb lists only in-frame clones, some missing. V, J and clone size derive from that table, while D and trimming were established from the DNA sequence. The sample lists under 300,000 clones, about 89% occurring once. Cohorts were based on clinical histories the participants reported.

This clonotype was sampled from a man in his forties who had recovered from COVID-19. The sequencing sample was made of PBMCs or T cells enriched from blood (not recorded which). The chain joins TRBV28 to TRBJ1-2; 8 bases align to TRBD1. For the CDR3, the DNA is TGTGCCAGCAGTTTACCCGACGGACAGGGACTTAGACATTATGGCTACACCTTC. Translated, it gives CASSLPDGQGLRHYGYTF.